The 30 T cell receptor beta chains below come from one sample, sequenced in a study of T cells after posttransplantation cyclophosphamide. TCRdb's table, derived via immunoSEQ multiplex PCR, lists solely in-frame clones and lacks some. The table has roughly 20,000 clones, roughly 72% seen once. Cyclophosphamide on days +3 and +4 followed busulfan-fludarabine conditioning and a marrow graft. Material: PBMCs, obtained after an allogeneic stem cell transplant with post-transplant cyclophosphamide. These receptors all come from a male patient between 25 and 40 years old who received an allogeneic stem cell transplant from a related donor, was CMV-positive, and had acute GVHD only. The graft donor may have given rise to some T cells.

This clone was seen only a few times. The chain uses TRBV19 and TRBJ1-5, with 9 positions matching TRBD1. Losses at the gene ends were 7 bases for V and 3 bases for J; bases not matched to a gene: 19. This CDR3 has 19 amino acids. Germline V CDR1 and CDR2: LNHDA, SQIVND (reference sequence). The CDR3 DNA is TGTGCCAGTACTCCCTCTGGGACAGGGTGGGCGGGGGTCAATCAGCCCCAGCATTTT. Its translation is CASTPSGTGWAGVNQPQHF.

The chain recombines TRBV7-2 with TRBJ1-1; 9 positions agree with TRBD1. Unmatched junction bases numbered 7, after V lost 1 base and J lost 4 bases. CDR3 size: 16 residues. Germline loops: CDR1 SGHTA, CDR2 FQGNSA. The DNA of the CDR3 is TGTGCCAGCAGCTTAGACAGGGGGCGACTTGGCACTGAAGCTTTCTTT. Amino acid sequence: CASSLDRGRLGTEAFF.

This clone was detected once. The chain links TRBV7-9 to TRBJ2-7; D might be TRBD2 (5 bases). This CDR3 region has 16 residues. V shed 4 bases and J shed 3 bases, with 19 bases lying between them. CDR1 SEHNR and CDR2 FQNEAQ come from the germline V gene (reference sequence). The CDR3 sequence: CASSSTTALAGYEQYF. CDR3 DNA: TGTGCCAGCAGCTCAACAACGGCGCTAGCCGGCTACGAGCAGTACTTC.

The chain has TRBV18 and TRBJ1-2; TRBD1 is a possible D gene (5 bases). Per the germline V gene, CDR1 is KGHSH and CDR2 is LQKENI. This CDR3 region has 13 residues. The V gene lost 2 bases and the J gene lost 8 bases, with 12 bases spanning the gap. The CDR3 region has the DNA TGTGCCAGCTCACCAGGAGGGGAACCGGGCTACACCTTC. Residues: CASSPGGEPGYTF. The full variable domain, rest sourced from reference TRBV18 and TRBJ1-2, is NAGVMQNPRHLVRRRGQEARLRCSPMKGHSHVYWYRQLPEEGLKFMVYLQKENIIDESGMPKERFSAEFPKEGPSILRIQQVVRGDSAAYFCASSPGGEPGYTFGSGTRLTVV.

The V and J genes are TRBV5-1 and TRBJ2-5; 10 positions agree with TRBD1. The CDR3 sequence is 15 residues long. V was pared by 4 bases and J by 5 bases, with 8 bases of the junction left unmatched. CDR1 is SGHRS, CDR2 YFSETQ, per germline. CDR3 region: CASSTGQGFGETQYF. DNA of the CDR3: TGCGCCAGCAGCACGGGACAGGGGTTTGGGGAGACCCAGTACTTC.

The chain couples TRBV7-2 to TRBJ1-2, with TRBD1 identical over 9 bases. Germline CDR1 SGHTA, CDR2 FQGNSA. This CDR3 is 16 amino acids long. V was clipped by 5 bases and J by 4 bases; unmatched bases: 11. The chain's CDR3 is CASSTAGQGVGYGYTF. The DNA of the CDR3 is TGTGCCAGCAGCACCGCGGGACAGGGAGTCGGCTATGGCTACACCTTC.

This sequence joins TRBV5-4 and TRBJ1-2; 9 nucleotides align to TRBD1. The CDR3 sequence is 14 residues long. V gave up 4 bases and J gave up 8 bases; unmatched junction bases: 9. Per the germline V gene, CDR1 is SGHNT and CDR2 is YYREEE (reference sequence). CDR3 nucleotide sequence: TGTGCCAGCAGCCTAAACGCGGGACAGGGAGGCTACACCTTC. As protein: CASSLNAGQGGYTF. Based on the CDR3 plus reference TRBV5-4 and TRBJ1-2, the full variable domain is ETGVTQSPTHLIKTRGQQVTLRCSSQSGHNTVSWYQQALGQGPQFIFQYYREEENGRGNFPPRFSGLQFPNYSSELNVNALELDDSALYLCASSLNAGQGGYTFGSGTRLTVV.

The chain carries TRBV2 and TRBJ2-7, with a tentative D call TRBD1 (6 bases). The CDR3 covers 12 residues. Looked up from germline, CDR1 is SNHLY and CDR2 is FYNNEI. Trimming took 4 bases from V and 5 from J, leaving 9 bases between them. The CDR3 DNA sequence: TGTGCCAGCAGTGTGTACAGGGACGAGCAGTACTTC. Translation gives CASSVYRDEQYF.

The chain combines TRBV27 with TRBJ2-1; 9 nucleotides match TRBD2. This CDR3 has 16 amino acids. The germline V gene encodes CDR1 MNHEY and CDR2 SMNVEV (reference sequence). V lost 3 bases and J lost 7; bases outside the gene matches: 10. The CDR3: CASSFWGGGAPNEQFF. CDR3 nucleotide sequence: TGTGCCAGCAGTTTTTGGGGCGGGGGGGCCCCAAATGAGCAGTTCTTC.

The J gene is TRBJ2-2, the V gene TRBV5-5, with a weak D call TRBD1 (6 bases). The germline V and J ends were trimmed by 4 bases and 1 base, with 8 bases remaining between them. Germline V gene lookup returns CDR1 SGHKS and CDR2 YYEKEE (reference sequence). This CDR3 is built from 14 residues. CDR3 DNA: TGTGCCAGCAGCCCGGGACAGAACACCGGGGAGCTGTTTTTT. Translated: CASSPGQNTGELFF.

The rearrangement links TRBV19 to TRBJ2-7; 7 bases map to TRBD1. V was clipped by 7 bases and J by 0 bases; unmatched bases: 12. This CDR3 is built from 16 residues. From germline, CDR1 is LNHDA and CDR2 SQIVND (reference sequence). The CDR3 DNA reads as TGTGCCAGTATCCCACGGGACCGGGACAGCTCCTACGAGCAGTACTTC. Its translation is CASIPRDRDSSYEQYF.

The chain couples TRBV2 to TRBJ2-5, with 11 bases aligning to TRBD2. This CDR3 region has 14 residues. V was clipped by 7 bases and J by 4 bases; unmatched bases: 5. Germline V gives CDR1 SNHLY, CDR2 FYNNEI. The DNA of the CDR3 is TGTGCCAGCATGGATAGCGGGGGGGGAGAGACCCAGTACTTC. Protein product: CASMDSGGGETQYF.

The chain couples TRBV7-2 to TRBJ1-2, with D unresolved. With 5 bases removed from V and 7 bases from J, the gap between germline ends came to 11 bases. This CDR3 contains 12 residues. Germline CDR1 and CDR2: SGHTA and FQGNSA. In nucleotides, the CDR3 is TGTGCCAGCAGCGCGGCGGGTGGTGGCTACACCTTC. This gives the protein CASSAAGGGYTF.

This chain uses TRBV27 with TRBJ1-1; possible D gene TRBD1, 6 bases. This CDR3 is 14 amino acids long. Trimming pared 2 bases from V and 4 bases from J, leaving 11 bases between. Looked up from germline, CDR1 is MNHEY and CDR2 is SMNVEV (reference sequence). CDR3 residues: CASSLGGWGTEAFF. In DNA, the CDR3 is TGTGCCAGCAGTTTAGGGGGCTGGGGCACTGAAGCTTTCTTT.

The chain carries TRBV19 and TRBJ2-2; tentatively, D is TRBD2 (6 bases). CDR3 length: 17 residues. V dropped 6 bases and J dropped 1 base, with 18 bases sitting between them. Germline V gives CDR1 LNHDA, CDR2 SQIVND (reference sequence). CDR3 DNA sequence: TGTGCCAGTAGGACCACGGGACTCACCTTGAACACCGGGGAGCTGTTTTTT. This gives the protein CASRTTGLTLNTGELFF.

This clone qualifies as medium-sized. The chain carries TRBV5-1 and TRBJ2-2, with TRBD2 matching 7 bases. The germline V gene encodes CDR1 SGHRS and CDR2 YFSETQ. V was pared by 3 bases and J by 2 bases, with 7 bases of the junction left unmatched. This CDR3 region has 16 residues. The CDR3 region has the DNA TGCGCCAGCAGCTGGGACCCGGGGGGAAACACCGGGGAGCTGTTTTTT. It yields the protein CASSWDPGGNTGELFF.

The chain joins TRBV4-1 to TRBJ2-7; 12 positions agree with TRBD2. Germline V gene sequence: CDR1 MGHRA, CDR2 YSYEKL. The CDR3 is 19 amino acids. The J segment lost 0 bases and the V segment lost 0 bases, leaving 9 bases of the junction unmatched. CDR3 in DNA: TGCGCCAGCAGCCAAGATGCGGGACTAGCGGGTAGAAGCTCCTACGAGCAGTACTTC. This encodes CASSQDAGLAGRSSYEQYF.

This chain connects TRBV5-6 to TRBJ1-3, with TRBD1 identical over 8 bases. Losses at the gene ends were 3 bases for V and 4 bases for J; bases not matched to a gene: 15. Germline CDR1 reads SGHDT; CDR2 reads YYEEEE. The CDR3 runs 18 residues. CDR3 sequence: CASSSGGRWTGSGNTIYF. DNA for the CDR3: TGTGCCAGCAGCTCCGGAGGCCGATGGACAGGGTCCGGAAACACCATATATTTT.

In nucleotides, the CDR3 is TGTGCCATCGAGCGGGGGCATAGGAATGAGCAGTTCTTC. This translates into CAIERGHRNEQFF. The chain carries TRBV6-6 and TRBJ2-1, with 8 bases identical to TRBD2. V was pared by 10 bases and J by 7 bases, with 9 bases of the junction left unmatched. In germline, CDR1 is MNHNY, CDR2 SVGAGI (reference sequence). The CDR3 length is 13 residues.

This chain connects TRBV15 to TRBJ1-1; D remains unclear. CDR1 and CDR2 (germline): LNHNV, YYDKDF (reference sequence). The CDR3 sequence is 13 residues long. Trimming took off 5 bases at V and 3 bases at J, with 10 bases between the two ends. Here the CDR3 DNA reads TGTGCCACCAGCTTCGGACTGCACACTGAAGCTTTCTTT. Its protein is CATSFGLHTEAFF.

This clone was seen only once. CDR3 region: CASSQEIGRDQAFF. DNA of the CDR3: TGCGCCAGCAGCCAAGAGATAGGGAGGGACCAAGCTTTCTTT. The genes are TRBV4-1 and TRBJ1-1; D is possibly TRBD1 (5 bases). Germline V CDR1 and CDR2: MGHRA, YSYEKL. The CDR3 covers 14 residues. V gave up 0 bases and J gave up 9 bases, with 14 bases separating them.

J is TRBJ1-5 and V is TRBV10-2; D possibly corresponds to TRBD1 (5 bases). Between the trimmed V and J ends, which lost 10 bases and 4 bases, there was a span of 14 bases. CDR3 size: 13 residues. The germline V gene has CDR1 WSHSY and CDR2 SAAADI. This CDR3 reads CATAGGDNQPQHF. The DNA for the CDR3 is TGCGCCACCGCCGGGGGAGATAATCAGCCCCAGCATTTT.

In this sample, this clone turned up a few times. The chain joins TRBV5-5 to TRBJ1-2, with 7 bases aligning to TRBD1. The CDR3 is made up of 17 amino acids. The J segment lost 5 bases and the V segment lost 2 bases, leaving 15 bases of the junction unmatched. CDR1 is SGHKS and CDR2 is YYEKEE in the germline V gene (reference sequence). CDR3 in amino acids: CASSFTQFDRVGYGYTF. As DNA, the CDR3 is TGTGCCAGCAGCTTCACGCAGTTCGACAGGGTAGGGTATGGCTACACCTTC.

CDR3 in amino acids: CASSFGGHQPQHF. In nucleotides, the CDR3 is TGTGCCAGTAGTTTCGGGGGACATCAGCCCCAGCATTTT. The V and J genes are TRBV19 and TRBJ1-5; possibly TRBD1 for D (5 bases). Trimming removed 5 bases from V and 5 bases from J, with 10 bases in between. Germline V gene data show CDR1 as LNHDA and CDR2 as SQIVND (reference sequence). CDR3 length: 13 amino acids. The full variable domain, its missing parts supplied by reference TRBV19 and TRBJ1-5, is DGGITQSPKYLFRKEGQNVTLSCEQNLNHDAMYWYRQDPGQGLRLIYYSQIVNDFQKGDIAEGYSVSREKKESFPLTVTSAQKNPTAFYLCASSFGGHQPQHFGDGTRLSIL.

V usage is TRBV10-3 and J usage is TRBJ1-2; TRBD1 is a possible D gene (5 bases). The CDR3 runs 12 residues. Between the trimmed V and J ends, which lost 3 bases and 7 bases, there was a span of 9 bases. Germline V gives CDR1 ENHRY, CDR2 SYGVKD. CDR3 nucleotides: TGTGCCATCAGTGATAGGGGCGGTGGCTACACCTTC. It translates to CAISDRGGGYTF.

V is TRBV9 and J is TRBJ2-5, with 7 bases that match TRBD1. The J segment lost 3 bases and the V segment lost 4 bases, leaving 9 bases of the junction unmatched. The CDR3 runs to 15 residues. Per the germline V gene, CDR1 is SGDLS and CDR2 is YYNGEE. The CDR3 region has the DNA TGTGCCAGCAGCTCCACCGGGACAGAGAAAGAGACCCAGTACTTC. Protein sequence: CASSSTGTEKETQYF.

This chain joins TRBV28 and TRBJ2-7; TRBD1 agrees at 9 bases. The germline V gene encodes CDR1 MDHEN and CDR2 SYDVKM. After removal of 2 bases from V and 0 bases from J, the junction contained 14 bases not matched to a gene. The CDR3 has 19 amino acids. The CDR3 DNA reads TGTGCCAGCAGTTTAATGCCGGGACAGGGTTCCCGTTTCTCCTACGAGCAGTACTTC. The encoded protein is CASSLMPGQGSRFSYEQYF.

This clone was seen a handful of times. This rearrangement joins TRBV7-7 to TRBJ2-7; 8 bases fit TRBD1. Trimming at V came to 1 base and at J to 4 bases, leaving 6 bases not matched to a gene. From germline, CDR1 is SSHAT and CDR2 FNYEAQ (reference sequence). The CDR3 runs 15 residues. The CDR3 loop reads CASSLEAGGQYEQYF. The CDR3 bases are TGTGCCAGCAGCTTAGAGGCAGGGGGCCAATACGAGCAGTACTTC.

The V call is TRBV27, the J call TRBJ1-2; D is perhaps TRBD1 (6 bases). The germline V gene encodes CDR1 MNHEY and CDR2 SMNVEV (reference sequence). The CDR3 covers 14 residues. V was pared by 3 bases and J by 3 bases, with 11 bases between. CDR3 coding DNA: TGTGCCAGCAGTTTCAGGGGTTATGACTATGGCTACACCTTC. This sequence encodes CASSFRGYDYGYTF.

The V gene is TRBV7-6, the J gene TRBJ2-7; 8 positions agree with TRBD2. CDR1 and CDR2 from the germline V gene are SGHVS and FNYEAQ. V trimming: 5 bases; J trimming: 6 bases; junction bases outside the gene matches: 9. The CDR3 consists of 14 residues. CDR3 in DNA: TGTGCCAGCAGCCCAGGACTAGCCCCTGGCGAGCAGTACTTC. Its protein product is CASSPGLAPGEQYF.